This T cell receptor (beta chain) was identified in a study of cytomegalovirus exposure and HLA in healthy donors. General observations from the study: Productive rates of about 90% or about 30% were seen for most TCR beta V segments in an earlier analysis. Later genetic work tied a missense DCLRE1C variant to beta-chain V and J trimming.

Regarding this clone: Its specificity is not known.

CDR1 and CDR2 (germline): SQVTM, ANQGSEA. The V and J ends lost 3 bases and 5 bases respectively, with 13 bases between them. The CDR3 runs to 14 residues. The PCR ran on 60 Vbeta and 13 Jbeta primers. Only in-frame clones appear in the TCRdb table, and some are missing; sequencing was by immunoSEQ multiplex PCR. The repertoire holds about 120,000 clones, with over 75% as singletons. The chain combines TRBV29-1 with TRBJ2-2; D is possibly TRBD1 (7 bases). The sequence was collected from a man younger than 45 in good health and CMV-seronegative. Material: PBMCs. DNA for the CDR3: TGCAGCGTTGACAGGGCAGGGGGGACCGGGGAGCTGTTTTTT. Its protein is CSVDRAGGTGELFF.